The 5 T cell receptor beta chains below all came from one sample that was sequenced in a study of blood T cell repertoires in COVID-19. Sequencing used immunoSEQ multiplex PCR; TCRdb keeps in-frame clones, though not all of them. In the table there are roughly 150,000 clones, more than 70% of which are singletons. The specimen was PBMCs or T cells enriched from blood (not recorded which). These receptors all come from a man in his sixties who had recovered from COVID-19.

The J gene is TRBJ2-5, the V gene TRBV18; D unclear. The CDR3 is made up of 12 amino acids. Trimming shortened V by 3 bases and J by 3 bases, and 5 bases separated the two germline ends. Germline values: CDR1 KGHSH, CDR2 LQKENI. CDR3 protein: CASSPTEETQYF. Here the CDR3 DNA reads TGTGCCAGCTCACCGACTGAAGAGACCCAGTACTTC.

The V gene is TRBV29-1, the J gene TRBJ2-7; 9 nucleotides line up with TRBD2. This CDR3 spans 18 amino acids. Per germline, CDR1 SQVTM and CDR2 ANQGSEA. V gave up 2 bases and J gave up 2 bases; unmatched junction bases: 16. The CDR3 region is CSVEPLAGHNLNPYEQYF. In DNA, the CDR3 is TGCAGCGTTGAACCCCTAGCGGGACACAATTTAAACCCCTACGAGCAGTACTTC.

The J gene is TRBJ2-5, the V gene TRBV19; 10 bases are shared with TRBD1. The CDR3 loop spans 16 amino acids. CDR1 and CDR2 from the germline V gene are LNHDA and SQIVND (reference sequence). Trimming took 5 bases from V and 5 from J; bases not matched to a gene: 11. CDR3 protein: CASSGPRRTGGETQYF. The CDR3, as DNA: TGTGCCAGTAGTGGCCCCCGTCGGACAGGGGGTGAGACCCAGTACTTC.

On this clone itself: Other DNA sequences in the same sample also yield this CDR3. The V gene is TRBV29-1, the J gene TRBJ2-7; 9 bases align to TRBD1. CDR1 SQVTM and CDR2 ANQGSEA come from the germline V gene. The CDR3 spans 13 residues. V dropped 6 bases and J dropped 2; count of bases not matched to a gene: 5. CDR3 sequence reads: CSVSRTGAYEQYF. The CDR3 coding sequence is TGCAGCGTGAGTCGGACAGGGGCCTACGAGCAGTACTTC.

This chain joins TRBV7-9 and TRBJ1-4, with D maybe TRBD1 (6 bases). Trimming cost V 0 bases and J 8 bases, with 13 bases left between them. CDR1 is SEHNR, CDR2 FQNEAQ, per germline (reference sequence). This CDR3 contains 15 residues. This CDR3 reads CASSLATGKEEKLFF. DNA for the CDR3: TGTGCCAGCAGCTTAGCGACAGGAAAGGAAGAAAAACTGTTTTTT.